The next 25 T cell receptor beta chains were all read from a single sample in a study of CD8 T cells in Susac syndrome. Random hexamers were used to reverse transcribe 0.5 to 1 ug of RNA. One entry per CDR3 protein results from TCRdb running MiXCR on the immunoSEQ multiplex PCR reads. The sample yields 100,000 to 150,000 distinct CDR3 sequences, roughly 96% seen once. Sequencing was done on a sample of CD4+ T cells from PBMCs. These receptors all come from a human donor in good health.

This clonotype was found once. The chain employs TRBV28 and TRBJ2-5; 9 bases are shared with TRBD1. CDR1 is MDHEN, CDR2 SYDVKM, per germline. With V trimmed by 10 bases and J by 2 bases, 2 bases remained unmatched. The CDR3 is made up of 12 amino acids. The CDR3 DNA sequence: TGTGCCATCGGGACAGGGCAAGAGACCCAGTACTTC. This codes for CAIGTGQETQYF. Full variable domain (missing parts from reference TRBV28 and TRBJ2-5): DVKVTQSSRYLVKRTGEKVFLECVQDMDHENMFWYRQDPGLGLRLIYFSYDVKMKEKGDIPEGYSVSREKKERFSLILESASTNQTSMYLCAIGTGQETQYFGPGTRLLVL.

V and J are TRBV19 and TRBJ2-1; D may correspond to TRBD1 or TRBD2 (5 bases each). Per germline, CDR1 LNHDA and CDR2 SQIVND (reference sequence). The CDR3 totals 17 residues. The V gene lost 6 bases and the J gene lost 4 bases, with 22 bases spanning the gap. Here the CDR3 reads CASRPRDGTLGYNEQFF. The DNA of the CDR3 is TGTGCCAGTAGACCCCGGGACGGCACTTTAGGGTACAATGAGCAGTTCTTC.

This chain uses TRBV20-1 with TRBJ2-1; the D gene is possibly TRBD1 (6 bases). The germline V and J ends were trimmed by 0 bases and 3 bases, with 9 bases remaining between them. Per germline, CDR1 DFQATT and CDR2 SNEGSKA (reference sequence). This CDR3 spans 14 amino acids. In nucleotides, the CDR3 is TGCAGTGCTAGAGATCCCAGGGGCTACAATGAGCAGTTCTTC. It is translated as CSARDPRGYNEQFF.

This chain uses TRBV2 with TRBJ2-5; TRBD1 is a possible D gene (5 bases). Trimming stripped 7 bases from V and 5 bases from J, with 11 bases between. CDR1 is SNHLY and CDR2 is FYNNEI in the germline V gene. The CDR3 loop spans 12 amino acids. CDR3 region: CASTFGAETQYF. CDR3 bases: TGTGCCAGCACCTTTGGGGCGGAGACCCAGTACTTC.

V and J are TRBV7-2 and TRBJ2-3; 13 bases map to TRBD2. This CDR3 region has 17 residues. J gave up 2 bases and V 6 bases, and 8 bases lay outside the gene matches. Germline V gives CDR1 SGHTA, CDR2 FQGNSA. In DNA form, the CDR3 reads TGTGCCAGCAGTCGCAGACTAGCGGGAGGACCCACAGATACGCAGTATTTT. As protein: CASSRRLAGGPTDTQYF.

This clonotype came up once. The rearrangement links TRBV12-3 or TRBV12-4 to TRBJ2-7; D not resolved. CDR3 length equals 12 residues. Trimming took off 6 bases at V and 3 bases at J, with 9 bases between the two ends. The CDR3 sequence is CASSLNYYEQYF. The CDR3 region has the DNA TGTGCCAGCAGCCTAAATTACTACGAGCAGTACTTC.

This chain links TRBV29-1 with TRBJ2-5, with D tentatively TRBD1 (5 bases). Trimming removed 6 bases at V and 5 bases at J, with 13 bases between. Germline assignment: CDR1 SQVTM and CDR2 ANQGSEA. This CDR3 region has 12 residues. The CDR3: CSVLGLGETQYF. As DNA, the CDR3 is TGCAGCGTCCTGGGGCTAGGTGAGACCCAGTACTTC. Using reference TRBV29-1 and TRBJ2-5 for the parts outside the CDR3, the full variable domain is SAVISQKPSRDICQRGTSLTIQCQVDSQVTMMFWYRQQPGQSLTLIATANQGSEATYESGFVIDKFPISRPNLTFSTLTVSNMSPEDSSIYLCSVLGLGETQYFGPGTRLLVL.

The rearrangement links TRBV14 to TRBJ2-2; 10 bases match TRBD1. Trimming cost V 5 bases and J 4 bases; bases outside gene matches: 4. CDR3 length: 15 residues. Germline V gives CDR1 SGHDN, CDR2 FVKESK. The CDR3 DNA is TGTGCCAGCAGCACCGGGACAGGGGTCACCGGGGAGCTGTTTTTT. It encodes CASSTGTGVTGELFF.

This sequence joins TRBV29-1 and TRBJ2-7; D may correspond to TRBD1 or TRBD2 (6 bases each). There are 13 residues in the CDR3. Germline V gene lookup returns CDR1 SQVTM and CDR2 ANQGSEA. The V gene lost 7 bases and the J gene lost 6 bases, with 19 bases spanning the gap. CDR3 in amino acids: CSARDPGAREQYF. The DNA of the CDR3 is TGCAGCGCTCGAGACCCGGGGGCGCGCGAGCAGTACTTC.

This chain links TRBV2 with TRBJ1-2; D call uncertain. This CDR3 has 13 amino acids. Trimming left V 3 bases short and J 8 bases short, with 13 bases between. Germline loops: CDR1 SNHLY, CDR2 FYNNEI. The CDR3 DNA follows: TGTGCCAGCAGTGACGGTGGGTGGTACGGCTACACCTTC. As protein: CASSDGGWYGYTF.

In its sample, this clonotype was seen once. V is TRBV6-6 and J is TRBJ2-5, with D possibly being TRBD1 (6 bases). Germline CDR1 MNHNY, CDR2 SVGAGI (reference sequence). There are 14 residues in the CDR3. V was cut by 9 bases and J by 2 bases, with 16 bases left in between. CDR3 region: CASQRGTTQETQYF. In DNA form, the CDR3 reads TGTGCCAGTCAGCGAGGGACAACTCAAGAGACCCAGTACTTC.

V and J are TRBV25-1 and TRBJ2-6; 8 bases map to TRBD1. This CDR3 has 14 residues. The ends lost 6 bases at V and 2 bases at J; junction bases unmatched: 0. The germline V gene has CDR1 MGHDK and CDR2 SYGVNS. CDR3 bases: TGTGCCAGCAGGGACAGGGCTGGGGCCAACGTCCTGACTTTC. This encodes CASRDRAGANVLTF.

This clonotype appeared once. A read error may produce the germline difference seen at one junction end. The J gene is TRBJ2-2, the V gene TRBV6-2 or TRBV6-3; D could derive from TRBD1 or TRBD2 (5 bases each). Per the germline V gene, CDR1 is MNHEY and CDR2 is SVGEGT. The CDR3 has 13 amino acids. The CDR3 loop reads CASSGTGSGELLF. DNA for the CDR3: TGTGCCAGCAGTGGCACAGGCTCCGGGGAGCTGCTTTTT.

The CDR3 DNA reads TGTGCCAGCGATCCGACTGGCGGCCCGAACACCGGGGAGCTGTTTTTT. It encodes CASDPTGGPNTGELFF. The chain combines TRBV2 with TRBJ2-2; D is uncertain. Germline V gene lookup returns CDR1 SNHLY and CDR2 FYNNEI. V lost 8 bases and J 0 bases, leaving 16 bases between the germline ends. This CDR3 comprises 16 residues.

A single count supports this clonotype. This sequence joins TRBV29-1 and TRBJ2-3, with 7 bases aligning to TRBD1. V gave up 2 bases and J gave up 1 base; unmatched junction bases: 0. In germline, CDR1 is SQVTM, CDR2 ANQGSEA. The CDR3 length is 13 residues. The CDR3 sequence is CSVEQGGTDTQYF. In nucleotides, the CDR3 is TGCAGCGTTGAACAGGGGGGCACAGATACGCAGTATTTT.

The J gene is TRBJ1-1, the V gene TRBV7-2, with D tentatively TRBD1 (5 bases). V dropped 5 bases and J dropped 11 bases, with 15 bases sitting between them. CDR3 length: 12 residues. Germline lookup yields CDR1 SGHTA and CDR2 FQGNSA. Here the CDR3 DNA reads TGTGCCAGCAGCACCACGGGCAGGGAGGCTTTCTTT. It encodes CASSTTGREAFF.

CDR3 DNA sequence: TGTGCCAGCAGCCGTCAGACAGGGGGCGGCTACGAGCAGTACTTC. Encoded protein: CASSRQTGGGYEQYF. The chain couples TRBV5-4 to TRBJ2-7; 10 bases are a match to TRBD1. V was clipped by 4 bases and J by 3 bases; unmatched bases: 7. The germline V gene has CDR1 SGHNT and CDR2 YYREEE (reference sequence). This CDR3 is 15 amino acids long.

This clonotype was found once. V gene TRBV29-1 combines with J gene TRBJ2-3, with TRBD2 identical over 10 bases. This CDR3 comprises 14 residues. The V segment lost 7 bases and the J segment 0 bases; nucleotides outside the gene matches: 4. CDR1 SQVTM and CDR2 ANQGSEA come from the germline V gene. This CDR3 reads CSGVLAGSTDTQYF. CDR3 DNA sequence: TGCAGCGGTGTACTAGCGGGGAGCACAGATACGCAGTATTTT.

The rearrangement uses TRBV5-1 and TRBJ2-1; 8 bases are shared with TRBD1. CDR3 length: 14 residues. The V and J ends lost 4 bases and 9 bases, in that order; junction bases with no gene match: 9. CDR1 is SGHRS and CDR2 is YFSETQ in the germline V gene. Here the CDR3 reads CASSLTQGAGEQFF. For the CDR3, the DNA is TGCGCCAGCAGCCTTACTCAGGGGGCAGGTGAGCAGTTCTTC. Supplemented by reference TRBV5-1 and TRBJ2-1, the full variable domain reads KAGVTQTPRYLIKTRGQQVTLSCSPISGHRSVSWYQQTPGQGLQFLFEYFSETQRNKGNFPGRFSGRQFSNSRSEMNVSTLELGDSALYLCASSLTQGAGEQFFGPGTRLTVL.

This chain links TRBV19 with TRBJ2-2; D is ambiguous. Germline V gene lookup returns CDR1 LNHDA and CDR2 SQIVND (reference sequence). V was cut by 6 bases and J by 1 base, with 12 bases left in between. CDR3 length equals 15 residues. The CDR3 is CASRAYERNTGELFF. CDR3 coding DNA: TGTGCCAGTAGGGCGTATGAGCGGAACACCGGGGAGCTGTTTTTT.

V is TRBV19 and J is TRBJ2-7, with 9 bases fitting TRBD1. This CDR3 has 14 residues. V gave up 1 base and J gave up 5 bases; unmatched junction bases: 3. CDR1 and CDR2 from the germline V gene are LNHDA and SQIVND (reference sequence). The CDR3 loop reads CASSIAGQGHEQYF. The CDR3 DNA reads TGTGCCAGTAGTATAGCGGGACAGGGTCACGAGCAGTACTTC.

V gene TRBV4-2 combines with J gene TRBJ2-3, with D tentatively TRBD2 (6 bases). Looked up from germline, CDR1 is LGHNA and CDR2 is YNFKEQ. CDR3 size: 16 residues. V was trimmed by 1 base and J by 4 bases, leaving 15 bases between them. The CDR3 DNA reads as TGTGCCAGCAGCCAAGTTTGGGGCGGGGAATCAGATACGCAGTATTTT. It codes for CASSQVWGGESDTQYF.

CDR3 sequence (DNA): TGTGCCAGCAGAGGACAGCTCTACGAGCAGTACTTC. As protein: CASRGQLYEQYF. The chain employs TRBV6-5 and TRBJ2-7, with D tentatively TRBD1 (6 bases). Germline V lookup: CDR1 MNHEY, CDR2 SVGAGI. The CDR3 is made up of 12 amino acids. V lost 6 bases to trimming and J lost 3 bases, with 9 bases between them.

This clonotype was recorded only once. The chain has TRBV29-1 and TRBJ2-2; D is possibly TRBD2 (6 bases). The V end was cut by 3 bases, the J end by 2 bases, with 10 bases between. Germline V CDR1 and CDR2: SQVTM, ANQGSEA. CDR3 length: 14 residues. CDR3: CSVDHGLNTGELFF. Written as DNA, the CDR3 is TGCAGCGTTGATCACGGACTAAACACCGGGGAGCTGTTTTTT.

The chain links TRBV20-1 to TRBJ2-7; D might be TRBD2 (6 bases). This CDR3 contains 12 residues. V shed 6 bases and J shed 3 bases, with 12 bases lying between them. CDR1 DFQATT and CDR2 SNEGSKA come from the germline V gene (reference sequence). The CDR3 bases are TGCAGTGCCCCTGCGGGAAGCTACGAGCAGTACTTC. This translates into CSAPAGSYEQYF.